The 19 T cell receptor beta chains presented below share a single source sample, sequenced in a study of T cell responses to AZD1222 COVID-19 vaccine. Here immunoSEQ multiplex PCR was the method, and the copy in TCRdb shows in-frame clones only, minus some. The table has tens of thousands of clones, approximately 79% seen once. This specimen consisted of peripheral blood, obtained on day 0 of AZD1222 vaccination. These TCRs come from an adult in good health.

Remarks on this clone: The same CDR3 also results from other DNA sequences found in this sample. The J gene is TRBJ1-1, the V gene TRBV7-2; unclear D gene. V was shortened by 1 base and J by 2 bases, with 8 bases between the two germline ends. The CDR3 is 14 residues long. Germline CDR1 reads SGHTA; CDR2 reads FQGNSA. CDR3 residues: CASSLVGGNTEAFF. The CDR3 nucleotides read TGTGCCAGCAGCTTAGTTGGCGGTAACACTGAAGCTTTCTTT.

The CDR3 here is CASSVSLHEQFF. The CDR3, as DNA: TGTGCCAGCAGCGTTAGCCTCCATGAGCAGTTCTTC. V usage is TRBV9 and J usage is TRBJ2-1, with D uncertain. The CDR3 covers 12 residues. The V end lost 2 bases, the J end lost 8 bases, and 8 bases lay between the germline ends. The germline CDR1 and CDR2 sequences are SGDLS and YYNGEE.

The rearrangement joins TRBV5-1 to TRBJ1-2; 7 nucleotides line up with TRBD1. This CDR3 comprises 15 residues. From germline, CDR1 is SGHRS and CDR2 YFSETQ. The V gene end was trimmed by 3 bases and the J gene end by 0 bases; junction bases not matched to a gene: 5. CDR3 nucleotide sequence: TGCGCCAGCAGCTCGGGGGACAGTGCTAACTATGGCTACACCTTC. It codes for CASSSGDSANYGYTF.

V usage is TRBV5-6 and J usage is TRBJ1-4; D is uncertain. Trimming pared 4 bases from V and 6 bases from J, leaving 16 bases between. The CDR3 is made up of 15 amino acids. The germline gives CDR1 SGHDT, CDR2 YYEEEE. The CDR3 bases are TGTGCCAGCAGCCTCTTGGGGTCGGTAGATGAAAAACTGTTTTTT. Translating gives CASSLLGSVDEKLFF. Full variable domain (missing parts from reference TRBV5-6 and TRBJ1-4): DAGVTQSPTHLIKTRGQQVTLRCSPKSGHDTVSWYQQALGQGPQFIFQYYEEEERQRGNFPDRFSGHQFPNYSSELNVNALLLGDSALYLCASSLLGSVDEKLFFGSGTQLSVL.

The chain is built from TRBV6-1 and TRBJ1-5; D uncertain. Looked up from germline, CDR1 is MNHNS and CDR2 is SASEGT. The ends were cut back, 2 bases at V and 0 bases at J, with 8 bases in the middle. There are 15 residues in the CDR3. Here the CDR3 DNA reads TGTGCCAGCAGTGAAACAGATTATAGCAATCAGCCCCAGCATTTT. Protein sequence: CASSETDYSNQPQHF.

This clone was found a few times. The rearrangement uses TRBV30 and TRBJ2-7, with D possibly being TRBD2 (5 bases). Germline V lookup: CDR1 GTSNPN, CDR2 SVGIG (reference sequence). V was shortened by 2 bases and J by 0 bases, with 8 bases between the two germline ends. This CDR3 is built from 13 residues. The CDR3 DNA is TGTGCCTGGAGTAGCGGTAGCTCCTACGAGCAGTACTTC. Amino acids: CAWSSGSSYEQYF.

This clone was seen a handful of times. The chain links TRBV5-1 to TRBJ1-3, with TRBD1 identical over 10 bases. The trim removed 5 bases at V and 1 base at J, leaving 6 bases unmatched. The germline V gene has CDR1 SGHRS and CDR2 YFSETQ. The CDR3 is 16 amino acids. CDR3 residues: CASRKGQGISGNTIYF. The CDR3 bases are TGCGCCAGCAGAAAGGGACAGGGGATTTCTGGAAACACCATATATTTT.

V is TRBV7-9 and J is TRBJ2-5; the D gene is possibly TRBD2 (6 bases). The CDR3 sequence is 15 residues long. The germline V gene has CDR1 SEHNR and CDR2 FQNEAQ (reference sequence). Trimming removed 4 bases at V and 9 bases at J, with 21 bases between. The CDR3 spells CASSSVRLEVIAQYF. The CDR3 coding sequence is TGTGCCAGCAGCTCCGTTAGACTAGAGGTTATAGCCCAGTACTTC. The whole variable domain, remainder taken from reference TRBV7-9 and TRBJ2-5, is DTGVSQNPRHKITKRGQNVTFRCDPISEHNRLYWYRQTLGQGPEFLTYFQNEAQLEKSRLLSDRFSAERPKGSFSTLEIQRTEQGDSAMYLCASSSVRLEVIAQYFGPGTRLLVL.

The rearrangement joins TRBV5-1 to TRBJ1-2; possible D gene TRBD1, 5 bases. The V and J ends lost 0 bases and 5 bases respectively, with 11 bases between them. This CDR3 is built from 14 residues. Germline loops: CDR1 SGHRS, CDR2 YFSETQ. CDR3 sequence reads: CASSLGQGGYGYTF. CDR3 nucleotide sequence: TGCGCCAGCAGCTTGGGGCAGGGAGGGTATGGCTACACCTTC. The full variable domain, in which reference TRBV5-1 and TRBJ1-2 provide the parts outside the CDR3, is KAGVTQTPRYLIKTRGQQVTLSCSPISGHRSVSWYQQTPGQGLQFLFEYFSETQRNKGNFPGRFSGRQFSNSRSEMNVSTLELGDSALYLCASSLGQGGYGYTFGSGTRLTVV.

This chain links TRBV6-5 with TRBJ2-1; D might be TRBD1 (5 bases). This CDR3 is built from 14 residues. Germline CDR1 MNHEY, CDR2 SVGAGI. Deletions cut 6 bases from V and 4 bases from J, with 13 bases between. The CDR3 here is CASRADIAYNEQFF. The CDR3 DNA sequence: TGTGCCAGCAGGGCGGACATTGCATACAATGAGCAGTTCTTC.

The chain links TRBV5-1 to TRBJ2-7, with 9 bases identical to TRBD2. Trimming cost V 4 bases and J 3 bases; bases outside gene matches: 11. This CDR3 is built from 16 residues. Germline V gives CDR1 SGHRS, CDR2 YFSETQ. The CDR3 sequence is CASSPGGGSGGYEQYF. As DNA, the CDR3 is TGCGCCAGCAGCCCCGGTGGGGGTAGCGGGGGCTACGAGCAGTACTTC.

The chain is built from TRBV5-1 and TRBJ2-5; the D gene is possibly TRBD2 (5 bases). Germline-derived CDR1 and CDR2 are SGHRS and YFSETQ. Between the trimmed V and J ends, which lost 0 bases and 5 bases, there was a span of 14 bases. CDR3 length: 15 residues. CDR3: CASSLGLRGAETQYF. The CDR3 DNA sequence: TGCGCCAGCAGCTTGGGGTTACGGGGAGCGGAGACCCAGTACTTC.

The CDR3 coding sequence is TGCAGTCTACAGGGAACCTACGAGCAGTACTTC. Its translation is CSLQGTYEQYF. The chain combines TRBV20-1 with TRBJ2-7, with TRBD1 as a possible D gene (6 bases). This CDR3 has 11 amino acids. Germline CDR1 and CDR2: DFQATT and SNEGSKA (reference sequence). V lost 8 bases to trimming and J lost 2 bases, with 10 bases between them.

The CDR3 sequence is CASSQDGTGGSMIYGYTF. CDR3 nucleotides: TGCGCCAGCAGCCAAGATGGAACAGGGGGCTCTATGATCTATGGCTACACCTTC. The J gene is TRBJ1-2, the V gene TRBV4-3; TRBD1 aligns across 9 bases. The CDR3 has 18 amino acids. The V segment lost 0 bases and the J segment 4 bases; nucleotides outside the gene matches: 12. Germline V lookup: CDR1 LGHNA, CDR2 YSLEER.

This clone was picked up one time. The chain joins TRBV5-1 to TRBJ2-2; D gene unclear. Germline CDR1 is SGHRS and CDR2 is YFSETQ. This CDR3 comprises 13 residues. Trimming shortened V by 5 bases and J by 2 bases, and 7 bases separated the two germline ends. The CDR3 protein is CASRPLNTGELFF. Written as DNA, the CDR3 is TGCGCCAGCAGACCTTTAAACACCGGGGAGCTGTTTTTT.

This clone was seen just once. This rearrangement joins TRBV6-5 to TRBJ2-7; D is uncertain. V gave up 2 bases and J gave up 6 bases, with 17 bases separating them. CDR3 length: 15 residues. Germline V gene data show CDR1 as MNHEY and CDR2 as SVGAGI. The CDR3 loop is CASSYLQGTPGEQYF. CDR3 in DNA: TGTGCCAGCAGTTACCTTCAAGGTACCCCGGGCGAGCAGTACTTC.

In DNA form, the CDR3 reads TGTGCCAGCAGTTTAGAACAGGGTATTACTGAAGCTTTCTTT. Translation: CASSLEQGITEAFF. The chain couples TRBV28 to TRBJ1-1, with D perhaps TRBD1 (6 bases). CDR3 length: 14 amino acids. V lost 2 bases and J lost 5, with 12 bases in between. Germline assignment: CDR1 MDHEN and CDR2 SYDVKM. Combining the CDR3 with reference TRBV28 and TRBJ1-1 gives the whole variable domain DVKVTQSSRYLVKRTGEKVFLECVQDMDHENMFWYRQDPGLGLRLIYFSYDVKMKEKGDIPEGYSVSREKKERFSLILESASTNQTSMYLCASSLEQGITEAFFGQGTRLTVV.

The chain links TRBV7-9 to TRBJ2-2, with TRBD2 as a possible D gene (6 bases). This CDR3 comprises 12 residues. Germline V gene lookup returns CDR1 SEHNR and CDR2 FQNEAQ (reference sequence). The V and J ends lost 3 bases and 7 bases respectively, with 6 bases between them. The CDR3 loop is CASSLEGGELFF. The CDR3 nucleotides are TGTGCCAGCAGCTTGGAGGGCGGGGAGCTGTTTTTT.

The V call is TRBV5-4, the J call TRBJ2-1, with D tentatively TRBD2 (5 bases). Germline V gene sequence: CDR1 SGHNT, CDR2 YYREEE (reference sequence). The CDR3 covers 13 residues. The germline V and J ends were trimmed by 5 bases and 8 bases, with 14 bases remaining between them. The CDR3 sequence: CASRAFGGHEQFF. Here the CDR3 DNA reads TGTGCCAGCAGGGCCTTTGGAGGACATGAGCAGTTCTTC.